These 17 T cell receptor beta chains were all obtained from the same sample, sequenced in a study of blood T cell repertoires in COVID-19. Sequencing was performed with immunoSEQ multiplex PCR; in TCRdb, only in-frame clones are kept and a portion is missing. The sample has roughly 92,000 clones, around 87% seen once. The sample taken for sequencing was peripheral blood. The receptors originated from a human donor with acute or convalescent COVID-19. The donor label of this sample is uncertain.

This sequence joins TRBV6-5 and TRBJ1-2, with TRBD1 as a possible D gene (5 bases). The CDR3 length is 13 residues. Germline CDR1 and CDR2: MNHEY and SVGAGI. The V end was cut by 6 bases, the J end by 1 base, with 9 bases between. The CDR3 DNA follows: TGTGCCAGCAGCTTCGACAGTAACTATGGCTACACCTTC. This sequence encodes CASSFDSNYGYTF.

The J gene is TRBJ2-1, the V gene TRBV2, with TRBD2 identical over 14 bases. The V and J ends lost 5 bases and 4 bases, in that order; junction bases with no gene match: 4. The CDR3 totals 16 residues. Germline V CDR1 and CDR2: SNHLY, FYNNEI. The CDR3 region is CASSSRTSGGYNEQFF. The CDR3 bases are TGTGCCAGCAGTTCCAGGACTAGCGGGGGGTACAATGAGCAGTTCTTC.

V is TRBV11-2 and J is TRBJ2-3, with D possibly matching TRBD1 (5 bases). The CDR3 sequence is 13 residues long. Trimming took off 3 bases at V and 14 bases at J, with 18 bases between the two ends. Germline V CDR1 and CDR2: SGHAT, FQNNGV. The DNA for the CDR3 is TGTGCCAGCAGCTTCGGACAAATGGGCGTTTTGTATTTT. The encoded protein is CASSFGQMGVLYF.

The chain uses TRBV9 and TRBJ1-2, with TRBD1 matching 8 bases. The CDR3 length is 14 residues. CDR1 and CDR2 from the germline V gene are SGDLS and YYNGEE. V gave up 2 bases and J gave up 3 bases; unmatched junction bases: 3. CDR3 DNA sequence: TGTGCCAGCAGCGTTCAGGGGGCCTACTATGGCTACACCTTC. Protein product: CASSVQGAYYGYTF.

The chain carries TRBV12-1 and TRBJ2-7; whether TRBD2, the table's D call, matches the DNA was not checked. TRBV12-1 is marked as a pseudogene. This CDR3 is built from 11 residues. CDR3 DNA sequence: TGTGCCAGCAGCTCCGAGGACGAGCAGTACTTC. It specifies CASSSEDEQYF.

This clone was detected once. The J gene is TRBJ2-7, the V gene TRBV4-3; 14 nucleotides line up with TRBD2. Germline trimming cut 4 bases from V and 4 bases from J; bases unmatched to any gene: 3. The germline V gene has CDR1 LGHNA and CDR2 YSLEER. This CDR3 is 15 amino acids long. The CDR3 protein is CASSPWTSGGYEQYF. DNA for the CDR3: TGCGCCAGCAGCCCATGGACTAGCGGGGGGTACGAGCAGTACTTC.

V usage is TRBV6-2 or TRBV6-3 and J usage is TRBJ1-1, with a weak D call TRBD1 (6 bases). V gave up 5 bases and J gave up 6 bases, with 13 bases separating them. CDR1 is MNHEY and CDR2 is SVGEGT in the germline V gene. The CDR3 length is 13 residues. CDR3 protein: CASSNGQLAEAFF. As DNA, the CDR3 is TGTGCCAGCAGTAATGGACAGCTGGCTGAAGCTTTCTTT.

In this sample, this clone turned up a few times. The CDR3 DNA follows: TGTGCCAGCAGCGTAGGGACAGGGTCAGGCAATATTTATGGCTACACCTTC. Amino acids: CASSVGTGSGNIYGYTF. V is TRBV9 and J is TRBJ1-2, with 8 bases aligning to TRBD1. Germline loops: CDR1 SGDLS, CDR2 YYNGEE. Trimming took 0 bases from V and 5 from J; bases not matched to a gene: 12. The CDR3 totals 17 residues.

The chain joins TRBV9 to TRBJ1-5; D is perhaps TRBD1 (5 bases). The ends were cut back, 0 bases at V and 11 bases at J, with 18 bases in the middle. Germline assignment: CDR1 SGDLS and CDR2 YYNGEE. The CDR3 is 15 amino acids. The DNA for the CDR3 is TGTGCCAGCAGCGTAGGTCCAGGCGGAACGGGGGCCCAGCATTTT. Encoded protein: CASSVGPGGTGAQHF.

This chain links TRBV7-2 with TRBJ1-3; TRBD1 matches at 10 bases. V was clipped by 8 bases and J by 4 bases; unmatched bases: 17. CDR3 length: 18 amino acids. Germline lookup yields CDR1 SGHTA and CDR2 FQGNSA. CDR3 in DNA: TGTGCCAGCTCCTCCCACGGGACAGGGGCCAGAGTCGGAAACACCATATATTTT. It is translated as CASSSHGTGARVGNTIYF.

V is TRBV27 and J is TRBJ1-2; a weak D match, TRBD1 (5 bases). The germline gives CDR1 MNHEY, CDR2 SMNVEV (reference sequence). The CDR3 is 14 residues long. Trimming left V 8 bases short and J 7 bases short, with 20 bases between. The CDR3 reads CASRGRGQGLGYTF. DNA of the CDR3: TGTGCCAGCCGGGGGAGGGGCCAGGGTCTTGGCTACACCTTC.

The chain carries TRBV5-3 and TRBJ1-6; a weak D match, TRBD1 (5 bases). TRBV5-3 has ORF status, its function being uncertain. V was clipped by 4 bases and J by 8 bases, with 16 bases between them. The CDR3 contains 15 residues. This chain's CDR3 is CARSPQNLRDSPLHF. The CDR3 nucleotides read TGTGCCAGAAGCCCCCAGAATCTCAGGGATTCACCCCTCCACTTT.

This chain joins TRBV6-5 and TRBJ2-7, with D tentatively TRBD1 (6 bases). CDR3 length: 15 residues. V gave up 2 bases and J gave up 3 bases, with 14 bases separating them. Germline V gives CDR1 MNHEY, CDR2 SVGAGI. The CDR3 protein is CASSYGGRGNYEQYF. CDR3 bases: TGTGCCAGCAGTTACGGAGGCAGGGGAAACTACGAGCAGTACTTC.

Regarding this clone: This specimen includes other DNA sequences encoding the same CDR3. The CDR3, as DNA: TGTGCCAGCAGCTTGTCGTCCTACGAGCAGTACTTC. It translates to CASSLSSYEQYF. The chain combines TRBV7-9 with TRBJ2-7; D is undetermined. Between the trimmed V and J ends, which lost 3 bases and 1 base, there was a span of 4 bases. The CDR3 consists of 12 residues. Looked up from germline, CDR1 is SEHNR and CDR2 is FQNEAQ (reference sequence).

J is TRBJ2-5 and V is TRBV5-6, with TRBD1 matching over 9 bases. CDR1 and CDR2 (germline): SGHDT, YYEEEE. With 1 base clipped from V and 2 bases from J, the junction kept 3 bases outside the gene matches. This CDR3 is built from 15 residues. The DNA for the CDR3 is TGTGCCAGCAGCTTGCCCGGACAGGGGCAAGAGACCCAGTACTTC. This sequence encodes CASSLPGQGQETQYF.

The chain couples TRBV19 to TRBJ1-2, with D maybe TRBD1 (5 bases). Germline V gives CDR1 LNHDA, CDR2 SQIVND (reference sequence). CDR3 length equals 12 residues. V was trimmed by 2 bases and J by 4 bases, leaving 5 bases between them. Here the CDR3 DNA reads TGTGCCAGTAGTATACAGGGCTATGGCTACACCTTC. It specifies CASSIQGYGYTF. The whole variable domain, filled in from reference TRBV19 and TRBJ1-2, reads DGGITQSPKYLFRKEGQNVTLSCEQNLNHDAMYWYRQDPGQGLRLIYYSQIVNDFQKGDIAEGYSVSREKKESFPLTVTSAQKNPTAFYLCASSIQGYGYTFGSGTRLTVV.

The CDR3 is CASSRRTDLTGELFF. CDR3 nucleotide sequence: TGTGCCAGCAGCAGGAGGACAGACCTTACCGGGGAGCTGTTTTTT. The J gene is TRBJ2-2, the V gene TRBV5-8, with a weak D call TRBD1 (6 bases). The germline V and J ends were trimmed by 4 bases and 5 bases, with 15 bases remaining between them. This CDR3 has 15 amino acids. In germline, CDR1 is SGHTS, CDR2 YDEGEE. Variable domain in full (rest from reference TRBV5-8 and TRBJ2-2): EAGVTQSPTHLIKTRGQQATLRCSPISGHTSVYWYQQALGLGLQFLLWYDEGEERNRGNFPPRFSGRQFPNYSSELNVNALELEDSALYLCASSRRTDLTGELFFGEGSRLTVL.